There are many counts of the clone carrying this T cell receptor (beta chain). The data stem from a study of T cells in Graves' hyperthyroidism and ophthalmopathy. Blood from later-ophthalmopathy patients was taken at first hyperthyroidism diagnosis. V trimming: 6 bases; J trimming: 7 bases; junction bases outside the gene matches: 7. The CDR3 has 14 residues. It was RNA transcripts that yielded the amplified TCR beta CDR3 regions. Primed by the HTBI set, a first-round RT-PCR was run on the TCR CDR3. Using its own MiXCR run on the multiplex PCR reads, TCRdb lists one record per CDR3 protein. This table has almost 600,000 distinct CDR3 sequences, more than 11% appearing once.

This TCR derives from a woman younger than 45 with Graves' hyperthyroidism that later progressed to Graves' ophthalmopathy. What was sequenced was blood. This chain links TRBV12-3 or TRBV12-4 with TRBJ2-1; 9 nucleotides line up with TRBD2. CDR3 sequence reads: CASSDSSGTNEQFF. For the CDR3, the DNA is TGTGCCAGCAGCGACTCTAGCGGGACTAATGAGCAGTTCTTC.